This TCR beta chain derives from a study of blood T cell repertoires in COVID-19. Study at large: The United States, Italy and Spain provided the acute and convalescent COVID-19 samples. Sample material is recorded as cDNA or gDNA derived from T cells, B-cell-depleted T cells, or PBMCs.

CDR1 is KGHSH and CDR2 is LQKENI in the germline V gene. This CDR3 comprises 14 residues. The V end lost 2 bases, the J end lost 0 bases, and 7 bases lay between the germline ends. How the authors handled the data: Cell counts per sample came from amplifying reference gene primers. The assay was immunoSEQ multiplex PCR, and TCRdb's table has in-frame clones only and misses some. The V and J calls and clone size come from that table; D and trimming were worked out from the DNA. Altogether some 64,000 clones are present, under 80% being singletons, with the ten largest covering 18%. The sample taken for sequencing was peripheral blood. The chain recombines TRBV18 with TRBJ1-1, with unresolved D. This TCR was sampled from a man aged 55 to 70 with acute or convalescent COVID-19. Here the CDR3 DNA reads TGTGCCAGCTCACCAGAGGGATTGAACACTGAAGCTTTCTTT. Translated, it gives CASSPEGLNTEAFF.